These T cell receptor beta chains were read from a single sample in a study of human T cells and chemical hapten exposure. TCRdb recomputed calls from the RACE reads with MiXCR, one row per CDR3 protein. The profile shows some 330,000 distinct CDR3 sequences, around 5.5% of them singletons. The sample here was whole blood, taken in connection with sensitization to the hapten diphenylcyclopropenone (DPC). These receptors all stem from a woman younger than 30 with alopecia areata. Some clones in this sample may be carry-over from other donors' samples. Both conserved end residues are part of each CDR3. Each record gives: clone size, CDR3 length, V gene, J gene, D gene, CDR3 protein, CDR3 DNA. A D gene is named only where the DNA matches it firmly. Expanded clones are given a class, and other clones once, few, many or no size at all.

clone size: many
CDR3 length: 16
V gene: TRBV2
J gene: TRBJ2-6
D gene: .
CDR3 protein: CASSGGPGAGANVLTF
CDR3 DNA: TGTGCCAGCTCGGGGGGCCCAGGGGCTGGGGCCAACGTCCTGACTTTC

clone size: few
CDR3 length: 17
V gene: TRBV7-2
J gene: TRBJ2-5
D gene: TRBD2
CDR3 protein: CASSPFGLAGVLETQYF
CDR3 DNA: TGTGCCAGCAGCCCCTTCGGGCTAGCGGGGGTACTAGAGACCCAGTACTTC

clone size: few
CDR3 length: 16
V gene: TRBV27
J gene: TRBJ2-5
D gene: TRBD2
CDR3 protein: CASDRRLAGVKETQYF
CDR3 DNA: TGTGCCAGCGATAGGCGACTAGCGGGGGTTAAAGAGACCCAGTACTTC

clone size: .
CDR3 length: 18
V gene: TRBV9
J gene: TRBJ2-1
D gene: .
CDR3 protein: CASSLTPARHDPTGEQFF
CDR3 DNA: TGTGCCAGCAGCCTCACCCCCGCCCGGCATGATCCGACGGGTGAGCAGTTCTTC

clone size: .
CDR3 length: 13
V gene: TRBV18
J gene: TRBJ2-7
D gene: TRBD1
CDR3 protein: CASSPQGADEQYF
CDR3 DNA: TGTGCCAGCTCACCACAGGGGGCAGACGAGCAGTACTTC

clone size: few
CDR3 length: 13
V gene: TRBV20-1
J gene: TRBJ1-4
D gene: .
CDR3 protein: CSARHSFNEKLFF
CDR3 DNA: TGCAGTGCTAGACACAGTTTTAATGAAAAACTGTTTTTT

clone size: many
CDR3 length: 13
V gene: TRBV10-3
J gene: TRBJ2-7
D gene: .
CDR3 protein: CAISEPASYEQYF
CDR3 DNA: TGTGCCATCAGTGAGCCCGCGTCCTACGAGCAGTACTTC

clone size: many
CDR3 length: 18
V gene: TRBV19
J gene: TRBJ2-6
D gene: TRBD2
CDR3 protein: CASSNGLAGPSGANVLTF
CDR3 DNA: TGTGCCAGTAGTAACGGACTAGCGGGGCCCTCTGGGGCCAACGTCCTGACTTTC

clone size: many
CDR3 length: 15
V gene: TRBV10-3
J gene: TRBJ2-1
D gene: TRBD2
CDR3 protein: CAISRLAGFNNEQFF
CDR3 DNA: TGTGCCATCAGCCGTCTAGCGGGGTTCAACAATGAGCAGTTCTTC

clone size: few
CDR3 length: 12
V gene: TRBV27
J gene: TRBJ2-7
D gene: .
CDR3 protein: CASRGRAYEQYF
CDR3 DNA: TGTGCCAGCAGGGGCCGGGCCTACGAGCAGTACTTC

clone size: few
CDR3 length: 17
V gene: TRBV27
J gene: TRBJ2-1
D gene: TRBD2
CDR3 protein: CASSYLAGGSSYNEQFF
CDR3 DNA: TGTGCCAGCAGTTACCTAGCGGGGGGGTCCTCCTACAATGAGCAGTTCTTC

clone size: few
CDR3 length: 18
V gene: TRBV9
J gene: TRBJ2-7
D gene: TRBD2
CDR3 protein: CASSVSSGATSGGEEQYF
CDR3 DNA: TGTGCCAGCAGCGTTTCGTCCGGAGCCACTAGCGGGGGGGAAGAGCAGTACTTC

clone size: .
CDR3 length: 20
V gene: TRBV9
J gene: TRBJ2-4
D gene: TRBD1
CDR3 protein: CASSGRAPGTGSLAKNIQYF
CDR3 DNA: TGTGCCAGCAGCGGTAGAGCTCCCGGGACAGGGTCCCTAGCCAAAAACATTCAGTACTTC

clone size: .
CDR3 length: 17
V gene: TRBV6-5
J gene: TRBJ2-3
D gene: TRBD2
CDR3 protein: CASSYGVAGGSTDTQYF
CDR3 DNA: TGTGCCAGCAGTTACGGGGTAGCGGGGGGTAGCACAGATACGCAGTATTTT

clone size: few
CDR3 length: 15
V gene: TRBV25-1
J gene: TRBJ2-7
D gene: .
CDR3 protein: CASSLGGGPTYEQYF
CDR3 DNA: TGTGCCAGCAGTCTTGGGGGGGGCCCAACCTACGAGCAGTACTTC

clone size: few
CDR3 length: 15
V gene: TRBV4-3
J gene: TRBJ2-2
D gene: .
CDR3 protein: CASSHGGSNTGELFF
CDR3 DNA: TGCGCCAGCAGCCATGGCGGGTCGAACACCGGGGAGCTGTTTTTT

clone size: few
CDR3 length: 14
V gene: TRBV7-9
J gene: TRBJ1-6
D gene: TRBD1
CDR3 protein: CASSIGTANSPLHF
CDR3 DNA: TGTGCCAGCAGCATCGGGACAGCGAATTCACCCCTCCACTTT

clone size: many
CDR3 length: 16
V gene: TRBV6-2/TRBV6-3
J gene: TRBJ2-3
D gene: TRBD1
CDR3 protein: CASSIPAGGHTDTQYF
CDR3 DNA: TGTGCCAGCAGCATACCCGCAGGGGGCCACACAGATACGCAGTATTTT

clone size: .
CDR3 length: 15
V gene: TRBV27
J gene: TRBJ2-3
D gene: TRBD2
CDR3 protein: CASSFPGGPTDTQYF
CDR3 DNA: TGTGCCAGCAGTTTCCCGGGGGGGCCAACAGATACGCAGTATTTT

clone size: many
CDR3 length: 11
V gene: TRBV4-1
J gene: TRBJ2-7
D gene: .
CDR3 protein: CASSHFYEQYF
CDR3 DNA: TGCGCCAGCAGCCACTTCTACGAGCAGTACTTC

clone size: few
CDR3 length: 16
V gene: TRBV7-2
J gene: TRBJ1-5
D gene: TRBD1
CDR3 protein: CASSLGRDRRNQPQHF
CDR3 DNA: TGTGCCAGCAGCTTGGGAAGGGACAGGCGAAATCAGCCCCAGCATTTT

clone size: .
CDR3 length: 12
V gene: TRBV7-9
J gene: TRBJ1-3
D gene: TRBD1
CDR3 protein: CASSLGGQVEYF
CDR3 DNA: TGTGCCAGCAGCTTAGGGGGACAGGTCGAGTATTTT

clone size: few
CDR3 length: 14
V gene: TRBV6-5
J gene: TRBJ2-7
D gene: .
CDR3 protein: CASSYKTASYEQYF
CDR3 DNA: TGTGCCAGCAGTTATAAGACAGCCTCCTACGAGCAGTACTTC

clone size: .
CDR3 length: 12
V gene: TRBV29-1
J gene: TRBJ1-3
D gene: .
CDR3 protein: CSVRDETNTIYF
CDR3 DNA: TGCAGCGTCCGGGACGAAACAAACACCATATATTTT

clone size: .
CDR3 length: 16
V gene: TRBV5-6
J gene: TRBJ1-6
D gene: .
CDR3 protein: CASSPLSERGNSPLHF
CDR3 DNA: TGTGCCAGCAGCCCCCTGTCGGAAAGGGGAAATTCACCCCTCCACTTT

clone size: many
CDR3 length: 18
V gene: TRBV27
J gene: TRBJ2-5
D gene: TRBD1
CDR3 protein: CASSLRSRQGPLQETQYF
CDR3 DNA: TGTGCCAGCAGTTTAAGGTCCCGACAGGGTCCTCTTCAAGAGACCCAGTACTTC

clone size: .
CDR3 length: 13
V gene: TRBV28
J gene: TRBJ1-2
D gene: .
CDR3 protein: CASSLSSAEGYTF
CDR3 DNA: TGTGCCAGCAGTTTAAGTTCGGCTGAAGGCTACACCTTC

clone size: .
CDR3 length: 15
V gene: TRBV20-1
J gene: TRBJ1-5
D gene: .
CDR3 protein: CSARDLGLGNQPQHF
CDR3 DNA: TGCAGTGCTAGAGATCTCGGTCTAGGGAATCAGCCCCAGCATTTT

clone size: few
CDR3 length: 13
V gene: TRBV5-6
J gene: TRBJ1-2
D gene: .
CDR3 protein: CASSSQGDYGYTF
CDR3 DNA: TGTGCCAGCAGCTCTCAGGGAGACTATGGCTACACCTTC

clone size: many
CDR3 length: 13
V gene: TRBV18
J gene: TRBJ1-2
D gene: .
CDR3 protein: CASLPQEGYGYTF
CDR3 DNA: TGTGCCAGCCTGCCCCAGGAGGGCTATGGCTACACCTTC

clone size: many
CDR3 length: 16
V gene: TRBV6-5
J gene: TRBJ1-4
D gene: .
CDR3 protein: CASSYSIGRRNEKLFF
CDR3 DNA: TGTGCCAGCAGTTACTCGATTGGCAGGCGTAACGAAAAACTGTTTTTT

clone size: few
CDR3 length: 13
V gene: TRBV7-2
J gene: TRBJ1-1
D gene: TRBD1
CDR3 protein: CASSSLGTGVAFF
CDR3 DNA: TGTGCCAGCAGCTCTTTAGGGACAGGGGTGGCTTTCTTT

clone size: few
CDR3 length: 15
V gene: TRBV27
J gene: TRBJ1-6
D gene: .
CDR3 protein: CASSSLGSPNSPLHF
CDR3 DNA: TGTGCCAGCAGTTCCCTGGGGTCGCCCAATTCACCCCTCCACTTT

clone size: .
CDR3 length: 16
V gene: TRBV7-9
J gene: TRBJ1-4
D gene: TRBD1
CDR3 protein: CASSLQAGTGGEKLFF
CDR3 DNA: TGTGCCAGCAGCTTACAGGCTGGGACAGGAGGTGAAAAACTGTTTTTT

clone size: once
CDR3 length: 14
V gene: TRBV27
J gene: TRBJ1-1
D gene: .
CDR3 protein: CASSFIQGGTEAFF
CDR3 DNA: TGTGCCAGCAGTTTCATTCAGGGAGGGACTGAAGCTTTCTTT

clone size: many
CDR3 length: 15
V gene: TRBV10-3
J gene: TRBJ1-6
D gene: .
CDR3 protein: CAISAQQTGNSPLHF
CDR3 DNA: TGTGCCATCAGTGCTCAACAGACTGGTAATTCACCCCTCCACTTT

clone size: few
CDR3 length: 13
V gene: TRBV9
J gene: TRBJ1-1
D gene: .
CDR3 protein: CASSVGTNTEAFF
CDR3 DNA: TGTGCCAGCAGCGTAGGAACGAACACTGAAGCTTTCTTT

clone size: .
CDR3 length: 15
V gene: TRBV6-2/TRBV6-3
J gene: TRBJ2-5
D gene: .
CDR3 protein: CASRSISGTQETQYF
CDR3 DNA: TGTGCCAGCCGTTCTATTAGCGGAACTCAAGAGACCCAGTACTTC

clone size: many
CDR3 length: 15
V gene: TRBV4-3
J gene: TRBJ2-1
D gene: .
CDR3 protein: CASSQDLARYNEQFF
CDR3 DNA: TGCGCCAGCAGCCAAGATCTCGCTAGGTACAATGAGCAGTTCTTC

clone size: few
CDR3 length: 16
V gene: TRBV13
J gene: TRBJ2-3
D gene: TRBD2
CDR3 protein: CASSFKAGGVLDTQYF
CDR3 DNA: TGTGCCAGCAGTTTTAAAGCGGGGGGTGTTTTAGATACGCAGTATTTT

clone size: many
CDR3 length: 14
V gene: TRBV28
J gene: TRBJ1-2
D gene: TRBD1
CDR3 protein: CASRSGTVYYGYTF
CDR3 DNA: TGTGCCAGCAGATCTGGGACAGTTTACTATGGCTACACCTTC

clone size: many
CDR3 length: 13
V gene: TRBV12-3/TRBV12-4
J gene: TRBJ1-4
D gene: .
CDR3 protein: CASRDTTNEKLFF
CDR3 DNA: TGTGCCAGCAGGGACACAACTAATGAAAAACTGTTTTTT

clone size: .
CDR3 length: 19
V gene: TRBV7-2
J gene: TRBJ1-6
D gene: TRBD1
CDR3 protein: CASSLESQGKGSYNSPLHF
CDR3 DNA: TGTGCCAGCAGCCTTGAATCACAGGGGAAGGGATCCTATAATTCACCCCTCCACTTT

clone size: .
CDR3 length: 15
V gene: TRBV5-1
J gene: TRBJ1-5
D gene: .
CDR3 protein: CASSLRGLVSQPQHF
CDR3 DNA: TGCGCCAGCAGCTTGAGGGGTCTGGTAAGTCAGCCCCAGCATTTT

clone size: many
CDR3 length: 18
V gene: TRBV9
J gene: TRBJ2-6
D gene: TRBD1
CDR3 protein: CASSVSGQGSSGANVLTF
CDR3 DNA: TGTGCCAGCAGCGTATCCGGACAGGGGAGCTCTGGGGCCAACGTCCTGACTTTC

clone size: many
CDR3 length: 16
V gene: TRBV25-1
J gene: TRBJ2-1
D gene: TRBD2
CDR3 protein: CASSEYRLAGGNEQFF
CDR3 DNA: TGTGCCAGCAGTGAATATAGGCTAGCGGGAGGCAATGAGCAGTTCTTC

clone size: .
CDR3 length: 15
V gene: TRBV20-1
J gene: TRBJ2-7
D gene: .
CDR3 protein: CSARVGPVSSYEQYF
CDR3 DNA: TGCAGTGCTAGAGTTGGTCCGGTCTCCTCCTACGAGCAGTACTTC

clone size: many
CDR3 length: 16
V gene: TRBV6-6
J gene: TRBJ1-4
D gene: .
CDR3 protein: CASSAPLWSKNEKLFF
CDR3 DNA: TGTGCCAGCAGTGCGCCCCTATGGTCGAAGAATGAAAAACTGTTTTTT

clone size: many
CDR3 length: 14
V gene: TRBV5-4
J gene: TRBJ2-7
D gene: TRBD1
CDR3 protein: CASSGRDSSYEQYF
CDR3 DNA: TGTGCCAGCAGCGGAAGGGACAGCTCCTACGAGCAGTACTTC

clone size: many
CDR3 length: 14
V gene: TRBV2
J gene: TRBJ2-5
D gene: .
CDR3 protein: CASSDRTTSGTQYF
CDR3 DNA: TGTGCCAGCAGTGACCGGACTACATCGGGGACCCAGTACTTC

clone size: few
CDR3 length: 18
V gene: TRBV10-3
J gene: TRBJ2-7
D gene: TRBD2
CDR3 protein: CAISDPGTSGSSSYEQYF
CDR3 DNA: TGTGCCATCAGTGACCCCGGGACTAGCGGGAGCTCCTCCTACGAGCAGTACTTC

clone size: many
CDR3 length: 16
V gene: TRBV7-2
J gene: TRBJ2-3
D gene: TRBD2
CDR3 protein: CASSLVAGGPSDTQYF
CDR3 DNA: TGTGCCAGCAGCTTAGTAGCGGGGGGGCCTTCGGATACGCAGTATTTT

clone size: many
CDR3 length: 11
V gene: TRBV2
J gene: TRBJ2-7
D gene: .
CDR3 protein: CASASSYEQYF
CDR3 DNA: TGTGCCAGCGCTTCGTCCTACGAGCAGTACTTC

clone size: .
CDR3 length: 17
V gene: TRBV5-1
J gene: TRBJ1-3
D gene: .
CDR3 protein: CASSYQVGAGSGNTIYF
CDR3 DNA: TGCGCCAGCAGCTATCAAGTGGGCGCGGGCTCTGGAAACACCATATATTTT

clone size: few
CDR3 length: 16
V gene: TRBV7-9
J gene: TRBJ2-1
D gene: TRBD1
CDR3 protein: CASSFSGTGDYNEQFF
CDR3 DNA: TGTGCCAGCAGTTTCTCCGGGACAGGGGACTACAATGAGCAGTTCTTC

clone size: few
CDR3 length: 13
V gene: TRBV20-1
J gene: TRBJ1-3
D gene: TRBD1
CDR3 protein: CSAPRQGGDTIYF
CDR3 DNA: TGCAGTGCTCCTCGACAGGGTGGGGACACCATATATTTT

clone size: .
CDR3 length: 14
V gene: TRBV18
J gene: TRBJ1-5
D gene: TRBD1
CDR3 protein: CASAGTVSNQPQHF
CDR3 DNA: TGTGCCAGCGCCGGGACAGTTAGCAATCAGCCCCAGCATTTT

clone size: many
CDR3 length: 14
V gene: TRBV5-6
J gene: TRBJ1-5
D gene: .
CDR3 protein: CASSLARVVGPQHF
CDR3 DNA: TGTGCCAGCAGCTTGGCCCGAGTGGTCGGGCCCCAGCATTTT